These 28 T cell receptor beta chains share one sample of origin, sequenced in a study of blood T cell repertoires in COVID-19. Here immunoSEQ multiplex PCR was the method, and the copy in TCRdb shows in-frame clones only, minus some. This sample carries tens of thousands of clones, 90% of them seen once, and the ten largest clones take 2.5% to 3.5%. Sequencing was done on a sample of peripheral blood. All receptors come from a man in his 70s with acute or convalescent COVID-19.

V usage is TRBV10-2 and J usage is TRBJ1-1; no definite D call. The CDR3 consists of 13 residues. Trimming pared 7 bases from V and 6 bases from J, leaving 15 bases between. Looked up from germline, CDR1 is WSHSY and CDR2 is SAAADI. DNA for the CDR3: TGCGCCAGCAATGCGGGGTCCGGGGCTGAAGCTTTCTTT. Encoded protein: CASNAGSGAEAFF.

CDR3 sequence reads: CASRQTGDGNTIYF. CDR3 nucleotides: TGCGCCAGCAGACAAACAGGGGACGGAAACACCATATATTTT. The V call is TRBV5-1, the J call TRBJ1-3; 7 bases match TRBD1. The ends lost 5 bases at V and 4 bases at J; junction bases unmatched: 6. The germline gives CDR1 SGHRS, CDR2 YFSETQ. The CDR3 is 14 amino acids. Supplemented by reference TRBV5-1 and TRBJ1-3, the full variable domain reads KAGVTQTPRYLIKTRGQQVTLSCSPISGHRSVSWYQQTPGQGLQFLFEYFSETQRNKGNFPGRFSGRQFSNSRSEMNVSTLELGDSALYLCASRQTGDGNTIYFGEGSWLTVV.

The V gene is TRBV29-1, the J gene TRBJ2-7; TRBD2 might be the D (6 bases). The CDR3 length is 12 residues. V gave up 6 bases and J gave up 3 bases, with 12 bases separating them. CDR1 and CDR2 (germline): SQVTM, ANQGSEA. CDR3 DNA: TGCAGCGTCATCTGGGGGGTCTACGAGCAGTACTTC. Amino acid sequence: CSVIWGVYEQYF.

The rearrangement links TRBV10-3 to TRBJ2-2, with D perhaps matching TRBD2 (6 bases). Trimming took off 9 bases at V and 7 bases at J, with 15 bases between the two ends. CDR3 length equals 13 residues. In germline, CDR1 is ENHRY, CDR2 SYGVKD. CDR3 DNA: TGTGCCATTGCCTGGGGGGTGGACGGGGAGCTGTTTTTT. Residues: CAIAWGVDGELFF.

The chain recombines TRBV2 with TRBJ2-2, with D unresolved. Trimming removed 2 bases at V and 6 bases at J, with 7 bases between. The CDR3 covers 13 residues. Germline V gene data show CDR1 as SNHLY and CDR2 as FYNNEI. The CDR3 loop is CASSELPPGELFF. Written as DNA, the CDR3 is TGTGCCAGCAGTGAACTCCCTCCCGGGGAGCTGTTTTTT.

The chain combines TRBV5-5 with TRBJ2-5, with TRBD1 as a possible D gene (6 bases). Germline V gives CDR1 SGHKS, CDR2 YYEKEE (reference sequence). The V and J ends lost 0 bases and 6 bases respectively, with 12 bases between them. CDR3 length equals 14 residues. The CDR3: CASSLDTGRQTQYF. CDR3 DNA sequence: TGTGCCAGCAGCTTGGATACAGGGCGGCAGACCCAGTACTTC.

The J gene is TRBJ1-4, the V gene TRBV5-4; D ambiguous. V shed 0 bases and J shed 5 bases, with 8 bases lying between them. The germline gives CDR1 SGHNT, CDR2 YYREEE (reference sequence). The CDR3 runs to 14 residues. The CDR3 region has the DNA TGTGCCAGCAGCTTGGGTTCGGGGAATGAAAAACTGTTTTTT. Protein product: CASSLGSGNEKLFF. Looking up the rest from reference TRBV5-4 and TRBJ1-4 gives the full variable domain: ETGVTQSPTHLIKTRGQQVTLRCSSQSGHNTVSWYQQALGQGPQFIFQYYREEENGRGNFPPRFSGLQFPNYSSELNVNALELDDSALYLCASSLGSGNEKLFFGSGTQLSVL.

J is TRBJ2-7 and V is TRBV24-1; 10 bases match TRBD2. CDR3 length: 14 amino acids. V was pared by 7 bases and J by 4 bases, with 6 bases of the junction left unmatched. Germline loops: CDR1 KGHDR, CDR2 SFDVKD. CDR3 in amino acids: CATSRAGGTYEQYF. The CDR3, as DNA: TGTGCCACCAGCAGAGCGGGAGGGACATACGAGCAGTACTTC.

CDR3 sequence: CASSSPTGLPYGYTF. CDR3 sequence (DNA): TGTGCCAGCAGTTCGCCGACAGGGCTGCCCTATGGCTACACCTTC. This sequence joins TRBV6-6 and TRBJ1-2, with TRBD1 identical over 7 bases. The CDR3 is made up of 15 amino acids. V shed 4 bases and J 4 bases; nucleotides not matched to a gene: 9. CDR1 is MNHNY and CDR2 is SVGAGI in the germline V gene (reference sequence).

The chain carries TRBV19 and TRBJ2-3, with D perhaps TRBD2 (5 bases). CDR1 is LNHDA and CDR2 is SQIVND in the germline V gene (reference sequence). V dropped 4 bases and J dropped 4 bases, with 15 bases sitting between them. This CDR3 comprises 15 residues. This CDR3 reads CASSTYRGQSDTQYF. As DNA, the CDR3 is TGTGCCAGTAGTACGTACCGGGGTCAATCAGATACGCAGTATTTT.

The chain combines TRBV27 with TRBJ2-3; 10 bases match TRBD2. The V segment lost 4 bases and the J segment 7 bases; nucleotides outside the gene matches: 8. Germline CDR1 MNHEY, CDR2 SMNVEV (reference sequence). The CDR3 runs 15 residues. CDR3 DNA sequence: TGTGCCAGCAGTTCAGAGGGACTAGCGTCTCATACGCAGTATTTT. As protein: CASSSEGLASHTQYF.

The chain carries TRBV14 and TRBJ2-5; D remains ambiguous. CDR3 size: 12 residues. Trimming left V 2 bases short and J 5 bases short, with 6 bases between. CDR1 and CDR2 (germline): SGHDN, FVKESK. This CDR3 is CASSQSLETQYF. The CDR3 coding sequence is TGTGCCAGCAGCCAATCTTTGGAGACCCAGTACTTC.

This clone has only one observation. The rearrangement joins TRBV5-1 to TRBJ2-1; 7 bases agree with TRBD1. The CDR3 runs to 15 residues. J lost 2 bases, V lost 5 bases, and 7 bases had no gene match. Germline assignment: CDR1 SGHRS and CDR2 YFSETQ. The CDR3 nucleotides are TGCGCCAGCAGGACAGAGACAGGGCCCTACAATGAGCAGTTCTTC. This translates into CASRTETGPYNEQFF.

The chain employs TRBV28 and TRBJ2-1; D perhaps matches TRBD2 (6 bases). The CDR3 spans 17 residues. Trimming pared 5 bases from V and 0 bases from J, leaving 17 bases between. The germline CDR1 and CDR2 sequences are MDHEN and SYDVKM. CDR3 protein: CASSPEEGWSSYNEQFF. The DNA of the CDR3 is TGTGCCAGCAGTCCGGAGGAGGGTTGGAGCTCCTACAATGAGCAGTTCTTC.

The genes are TRBV9 and TRBJ2-2, with 7 bases lining up with TRBD2. The trim removed 3 bases at V and 0 bases at J, leaving 8 bases unmatched. CDR1 is SGDLS, CDR2 YYNGEE, per germline. The CDR3 consists of 17 residues. In DNA form, the CDR3 reads TGTGCCAGCAGCGAGGGTAGGCTAGCGGCGAACACCGGGGAGCTGTTTTTT. Amino acids: CASSEGRLAANTGELFF.

This chain connects TRBV10-2 to TRBJ2-3, with D perhaps matching TRBD2 (6 bases). This CDR3 region has 18 residues. The V gene lost 3 bases and the J gene lost 5 bases, with 24 bases spanning the gap. From germline, CDR1 is WSHSY and CDR2 SAAADI. DNA for the CDR3: TGCGCCAGCAGTGAAAGTGTGTTCGGGGGTAGGAACAGAGATACGCAGTATTTT. This translates into CASSESVFGGRNRDTQYF.

This clone has only one observation. V gene TRBV7-6 combines with J gene TRBJ2-2, with 8 bases lining up with TRBD2. Trimming took 1 base from V and 3 from J; bases not matched to a gene: 4. In germline, CDR1 is SGHVS, CDR2 FNYEAQ. CDR3 size: 16 residues. The CDR3 nucleotides are TGTGCCAGCAGCTTAGTCAGGCGGGAGGACACCGGGGAGCTGTTTTTT. It is translated as CASSLVRREDTGELFF.

The table lists this clone with a count of one. The chain couples TRBV6-4 to TRBJ1-3; 8 positions agree with TRBD1. The CDR3 covers 18 residues. Germline V lookup: CDR1 MRHNA, CDR2 SNTAGT. V lost 1 base, J lost 0 bases, and 8 bases stayed unmatched. The CDR3 DNA sequence: TGTGCCAGCAGTGACTTCCGGGACAGGAAAAGCTCTGGAAACACCATATATTTT. Translation gives CASSDFRDRKSSGNTIYF.

The chain couples TRBV5-4 to TRBJ2-5; the D is unclear. Germline loops: CDR1 SGHNT, CDR2 YYREEE (reference sequence). V lost 0 bases, J lost 5 bases, and 5 bases lay in between. This CDR3 has 12 residues. The DNA for the CDR3 is TGTGCCAGCAGCTTGGTGGGCGAGACCCAGTACTTC. It translates to CASSLVGETQYF.

The gene calls are TRBV5-1 and TRBJ1-2; TRBD1 matches at 8 bases. V gave up 0 bases and J gave up 3 bases; unmatched junction bases: 4. The CDR3 has 15 amino acids. Germline V gives CDR1 SGHRS, CDR2 YFSETQ. The CDR3, as DNA: TGCGCCAGCAGCTTGGTAGCAGGGGGCGACTATGGCTACACCTTC. This translates into CASSLVAGGDYGYTF.

The chain is built from TRBV12-3 or TRBV12-4 and TRBJ2-1; D is possibly TRBD2 (6 bases). This CDR3 contains 12 residues. V was trimmed by 3 bases and J by 10 bases, leaving 10 bases between them. The CDR3 sequence: CASSFPLAEQFF. CDR3 bases: TGTGCCAGCAGTTTTCCTCTAGCGGAGCAGTTCTTC.

The CDR3 DNA reads as TGTGCCAGCAGTTTCGGACTAGCGGGAGCCGGGGAGCTGTTTTTT. Its translation: CASSFGLAGAGELFF. The chain uses TRBV28 and TRBJ2-2; 13 bases agree with TRBD2. Looked up from germline, CDR1 is MDHEN and CDR2 is SYDVKM. V was pared by 3 bases and J by 6 bases, with 1 base of the junction left unmatched. This CDR3 region has 15 residues.

V is TRBV4-1 and J is TRBJ1-2; TRBD1 aligns across 8 bases. V shed 3 bases and J 4 bases; nucleotides not matched to a gene: 10. The CDR3 has 16 residues. Per germline, CDR1 MGHRA and CDR2 YSYEKL. The CDR3 loop reads CASSHGADRARYGYTF. The CDR3 DNA is TGCGCCAGCAGCCACGGTGCGGACAGGGCCCGCTATGGCTACACCTTC.

By sample fraction, this clone is large. This sequence joins TRBV27 and TRBJ2-1; the match to TRBD1 covers 9 bases. The germline CDR1 and CDR2 sequences are MNHEY and SMNVEV (reference sequence). With V trimmed by 4 bases and J by 6 bases, 7 bases remained unmatched. This CDR3 has 15 amino acids. In DNA, the CDR3 is TGTGCCAGCAGTTCCATACAGGGGGCGGTCAATGAGCAGTTCTTC. It specifies CASSSIQGAVNEQFF.

CDR3 loop: CARSLEPRGSYEQYF. The DNA for the CDR3 is TGTGCCAGAAGCTTAGAGCCCAGGGGATCTTACGAGCAGTACTTC. The V call is TRBV7-5, the J call TRBJ2-7; the table's D call, TRBD1, was not checked against the DNA. TRBV7-5 is recorded as a pseudogene. The CDR3 is made up of 15 amino acids.

This sequence joins TRBV11-2 and TRBJ1-5; no clear D. This CDR3 is built from 14 residues. Germline values: CDR1 SGHAT, CDR2 FQNNGV. V was trimmed by 0 bases and J by 6 bases, leaving 9 bases between them. CDR3 nucleotide sequence: TGTGCCAGCAGCTTAGAGCCCACGGGTCAGCCCCAGCATTTT. Translated: CASSLEPTGQPQHF. Full variable domain (missing parts from reference TRBV11-2 and TRBJ1-5): EAGVAQSPRYKIIEKRQSVAFWCNPISGHATLYWYQQILGQGPKLLIQFQNNGVVDDSQLPKDRFSAERLKGVDSTLKIQPAKLEDSAVYLCASSLEPTGQPQHFGDGTRLSIL.

This sequence joins TRBV28 and TRBJ2-3; TRBD1 agrees at 9 bases. In germline, CDR1 is MDHEN, CDR2 SYDVKM. This CDR3 has 13 amino acids. Trimming removed 7 bases from V and 7 bases from J; junction bases left unmatched: 6. CDR3 nucleotide sequence: TGTGCCAGCACAACAGGGGGCAAAAATACGCAGTATTTT. This codes for CASTTGGKNTQYF.

V gene TRBV28 combines with J gene TRBJ1-5, with D perhaps TRBD1 (5 bases). V lost 2 bases, J lost 0 bases, and 14 bases lay in between. This CDR3 has 17 residues. Germline CDR1 and CDR2: MDHEN and SYDVKM. For the CDR3, the DNA is TGTGCCAGCAGTTTACGCTACCGACAGACTAGCAATCAGCCCCAGCATTTT. Encoded protein: CASSLRYRQTSNQPQHF.